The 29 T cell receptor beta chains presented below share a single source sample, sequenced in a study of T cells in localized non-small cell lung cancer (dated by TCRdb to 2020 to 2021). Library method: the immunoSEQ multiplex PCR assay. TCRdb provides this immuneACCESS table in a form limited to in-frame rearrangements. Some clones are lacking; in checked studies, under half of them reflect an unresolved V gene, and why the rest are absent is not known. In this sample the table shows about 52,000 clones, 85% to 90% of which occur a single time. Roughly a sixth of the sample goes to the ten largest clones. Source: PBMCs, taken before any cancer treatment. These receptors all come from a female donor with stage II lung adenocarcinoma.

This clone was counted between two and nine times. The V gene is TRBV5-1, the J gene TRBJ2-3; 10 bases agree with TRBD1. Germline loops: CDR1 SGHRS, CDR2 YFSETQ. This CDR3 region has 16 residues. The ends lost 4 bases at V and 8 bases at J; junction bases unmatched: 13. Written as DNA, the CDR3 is TGCGCCAGCAGCGGTTGGACAGGGGGGGAATTAGGTACGCAGTATTTT. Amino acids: CASSGWTGGELGTQYF.

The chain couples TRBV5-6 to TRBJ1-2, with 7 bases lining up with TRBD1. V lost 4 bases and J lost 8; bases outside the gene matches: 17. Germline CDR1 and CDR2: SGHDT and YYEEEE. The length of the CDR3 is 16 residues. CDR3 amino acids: CASSRGRQGNRAGYTF. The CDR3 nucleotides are TGTGCCAGCAGCCGAGGTCGACAGGGTAATCGGGCAGGCTACACCTTC.

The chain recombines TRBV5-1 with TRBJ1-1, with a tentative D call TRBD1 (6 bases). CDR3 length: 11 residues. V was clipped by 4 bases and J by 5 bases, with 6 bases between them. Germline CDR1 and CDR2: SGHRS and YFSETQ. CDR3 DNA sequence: TGCGCCAGCAGCCAGGGGACTGAAGCTTTCTTT. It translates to CASSQGTEAFF.

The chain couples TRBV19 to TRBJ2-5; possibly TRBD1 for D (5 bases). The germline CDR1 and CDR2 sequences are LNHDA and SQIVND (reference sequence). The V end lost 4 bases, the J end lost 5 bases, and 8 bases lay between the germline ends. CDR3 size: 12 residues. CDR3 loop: CASSRGFETQYF. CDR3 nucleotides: TGTGCCAGTAGTAGGGGCTTTGAGACCCAGTACTTC. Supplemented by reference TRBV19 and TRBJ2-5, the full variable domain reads DGGITQSPKYLFRKEGQNVTLSCEQNLNHDAMYWYRQDPGQGLRLIYYSQIVNDFQKGDIAEGYSVSREKKESFPLTVTSAQKNPTAFYLCASSRGFETQYFGPGTRLLVL.

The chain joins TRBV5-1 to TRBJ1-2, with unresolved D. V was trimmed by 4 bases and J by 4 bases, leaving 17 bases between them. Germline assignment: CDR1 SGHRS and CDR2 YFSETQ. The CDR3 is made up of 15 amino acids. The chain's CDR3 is CASSLPDPGGYGYTF. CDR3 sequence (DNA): TGCGCCAGCAGCCTACCCGACCCGGGAGGCTATGGCTACACCTTC. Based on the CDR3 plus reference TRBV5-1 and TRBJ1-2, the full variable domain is KAGVTQTPRYLIKTRGQQVTLSCSPISGHRSVSWYQQTPGQGLQFLFEYFSETQRNKGNFPGRFSGRQFSNSRSEMNVSTLELGDSALYLCASSLPDPGGYGYTFGSGTRLTVV.

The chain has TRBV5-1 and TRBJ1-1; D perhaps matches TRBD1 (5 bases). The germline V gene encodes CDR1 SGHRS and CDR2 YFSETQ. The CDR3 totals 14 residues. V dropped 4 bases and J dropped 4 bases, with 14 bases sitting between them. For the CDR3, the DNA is TGCGCCAGCAGCCCGACGGGGGGAAGCACTGAAGCTTTCTTT. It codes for CASSPTGGSTEAFF.

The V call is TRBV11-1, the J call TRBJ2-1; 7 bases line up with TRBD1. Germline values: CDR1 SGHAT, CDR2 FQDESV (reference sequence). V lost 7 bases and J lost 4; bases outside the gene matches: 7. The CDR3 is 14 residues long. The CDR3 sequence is CASTKGGIYNEQFF. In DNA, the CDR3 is TGTGCCAGCACCAAAGGGGGCATTTACAATGAGCAGTTCTTC.

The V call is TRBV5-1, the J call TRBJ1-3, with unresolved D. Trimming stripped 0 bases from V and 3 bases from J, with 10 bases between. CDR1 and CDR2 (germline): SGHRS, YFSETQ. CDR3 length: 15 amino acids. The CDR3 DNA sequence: TGCGCCAGCAGCTTGGATCGTCCCAGTGGAAACACCATATATTTT. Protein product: CASSLDRPSGNTIYF. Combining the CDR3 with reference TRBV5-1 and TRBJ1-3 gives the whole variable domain KAGVTQTPRYLIKTRGQQVTLSCSPISGHRSVSWYQQTPGQGLQFLFEYFSETQRNKGNFPGRFSGRQFSNSRSEMNVSTLELGDSALYLCASSLDRPSGNTIYFGEGSWLTVV.

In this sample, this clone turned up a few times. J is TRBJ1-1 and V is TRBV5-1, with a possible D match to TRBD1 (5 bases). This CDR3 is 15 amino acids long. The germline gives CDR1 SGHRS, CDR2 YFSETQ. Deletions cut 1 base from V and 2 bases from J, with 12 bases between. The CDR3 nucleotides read TGCGCCAGCAGCTTGAACAGGCCTACTAACACTGAAGCTTTCTTT. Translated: CASSLNRPTNTEAFF. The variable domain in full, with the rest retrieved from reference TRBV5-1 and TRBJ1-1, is KAGVTQTPRYLIKTRGQQVTLSCSPISGHRSVSWYQQTPGQGLQFLFEYFSETQRNKGNFPGRFSGRQFSNSRSEMNVSTLELGDSALYLCASSLNRPTNTEAFFGQGTRLTVV.

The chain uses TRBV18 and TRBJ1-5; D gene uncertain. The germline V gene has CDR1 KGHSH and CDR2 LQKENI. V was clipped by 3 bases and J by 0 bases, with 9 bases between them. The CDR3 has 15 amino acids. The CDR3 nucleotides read TGTGCCAGCTCACCTGCCGGCGGTAGCAATCAGCCCCAGCATTTT. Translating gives CASSPAGGSNQPQHF.

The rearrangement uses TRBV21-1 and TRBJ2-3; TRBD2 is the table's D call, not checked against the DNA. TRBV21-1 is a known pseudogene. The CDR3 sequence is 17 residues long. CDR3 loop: CASSKPKTRTSTDTQYF. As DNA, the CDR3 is TGTGCCAGCAGCAAACCGAAAACTAGGACGAGCACAGATACGCAGTATTTT.

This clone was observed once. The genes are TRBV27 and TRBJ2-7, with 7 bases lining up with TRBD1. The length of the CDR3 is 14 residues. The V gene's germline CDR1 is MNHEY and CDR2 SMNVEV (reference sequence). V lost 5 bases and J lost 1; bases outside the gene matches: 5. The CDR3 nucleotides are TGTGCCAGCAGTAGAGGGGGCCAGTCCTACGAGCAGTACTTC. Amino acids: CASSRGGQSYEQYF.

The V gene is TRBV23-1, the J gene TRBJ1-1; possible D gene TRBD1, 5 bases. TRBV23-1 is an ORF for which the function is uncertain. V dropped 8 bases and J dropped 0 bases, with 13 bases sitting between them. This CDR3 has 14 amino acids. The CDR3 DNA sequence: TGCGCCAGCGGACCGGGACGGTTGAACACTGAAGCTTTCTTT. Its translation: CASGPGRLNTEAFF.

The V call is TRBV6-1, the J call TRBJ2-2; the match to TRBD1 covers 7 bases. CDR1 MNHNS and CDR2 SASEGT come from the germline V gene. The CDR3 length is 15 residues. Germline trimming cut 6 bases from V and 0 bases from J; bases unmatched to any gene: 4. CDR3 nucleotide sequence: TGTGCCAGCAGCAGACAGGGCGCGAACACCGGGGAGCTGTTTTTT. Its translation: CASSRQGANTGELFF.

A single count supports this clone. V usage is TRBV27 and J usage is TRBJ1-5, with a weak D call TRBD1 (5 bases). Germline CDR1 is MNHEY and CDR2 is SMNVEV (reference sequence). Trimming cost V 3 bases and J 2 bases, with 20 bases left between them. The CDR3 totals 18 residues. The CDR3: CASSLRSPGTLRNQPQHF. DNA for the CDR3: TGTGCCAGCAGTTTGCGATCCCCAGGGACCCTACGCAATCAGCCCCAGCATTTT.

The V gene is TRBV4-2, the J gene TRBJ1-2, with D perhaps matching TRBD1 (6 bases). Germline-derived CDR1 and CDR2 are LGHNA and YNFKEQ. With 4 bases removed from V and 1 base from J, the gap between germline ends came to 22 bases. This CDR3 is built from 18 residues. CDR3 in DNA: TGTGCCAGCAGCCCCCAGGCGGTACAGGGATTGGGTAACTATGGCTACACCTTC. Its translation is CASSPQAVQGLGNYGYTF.

The DNA for the CDR3 is TGTGCCAGCAGCTCCGGACTAGCGGGGGGACTCAATGAGCAGTTCTTC. Translated: CASSSGLAGGLNEQFF. The V gene is TRBV7-9, the J gene TRBJ2-1; 14 bases fit TRBD2. The V gene end was trimmed by 4 bases and the J gene end by 6 bases; junction bases not matched to a gene: 5. The CDR3 sequence is 16 residues long. From germline, CDR1 is SEHNR and CDR2 FQNEAQ (reference sequence).

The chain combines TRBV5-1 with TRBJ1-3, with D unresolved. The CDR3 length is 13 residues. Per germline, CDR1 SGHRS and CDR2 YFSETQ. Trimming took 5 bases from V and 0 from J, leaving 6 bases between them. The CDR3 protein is CASSPLSGNTIYF. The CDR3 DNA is TGCGCCAGCAGTCCCCTCTCTGGAAACACCATATATTTT.

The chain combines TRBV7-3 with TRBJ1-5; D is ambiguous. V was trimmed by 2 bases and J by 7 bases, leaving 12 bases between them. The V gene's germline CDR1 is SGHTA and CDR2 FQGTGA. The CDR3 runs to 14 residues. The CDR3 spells CASSLGRERQPQHF. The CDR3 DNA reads TGTGCCAGCAGCTTAGGGAGGGAACGCCAGCCCCAGCATTTT.

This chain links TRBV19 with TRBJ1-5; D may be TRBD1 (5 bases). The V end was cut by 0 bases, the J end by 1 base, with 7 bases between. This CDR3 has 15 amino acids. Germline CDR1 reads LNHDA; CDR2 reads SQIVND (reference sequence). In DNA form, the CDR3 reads TGTGCCAGTAGTATAGACGGGGGAAGCAATCAGCCCCAGCATTTT. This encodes CASSIDGGSNQPQHF.

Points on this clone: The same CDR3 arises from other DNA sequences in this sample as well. CDR3 residues: CASSFAGNTGELFF. CDR3 nucleotide sequence: TGTGCCAGCAGCTTTGCGGGGAACACCGGGGAGCTGTTTTTT. The chain uses TRBV7-6 and TRBJ2-2; TRBD2 is a possible D gene (5 bases). Germline V gene sequence: CDR1 SGHVS, CDR2 FNYEAQ. The CDR3 is 14 residues long. V lost 3 bases, J lost 1 base, and 6 bases lay in between.

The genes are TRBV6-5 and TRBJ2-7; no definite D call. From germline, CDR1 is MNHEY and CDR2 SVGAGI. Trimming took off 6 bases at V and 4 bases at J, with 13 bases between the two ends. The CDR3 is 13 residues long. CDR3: CASRVFGVYEQYF. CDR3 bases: TGTGCCAGCAGGGTATTTGGGGTTTACGAGCAGTACTTC.

The CDR3 loop is CASRIQVNTEAFF. DNA for the CDR3: TGTGCCAGTAGAATACAGGTGAACACTGAAGCTTTCTTT. The rearrangement uses TRBV19 and TRBJ1-1, with D maybe TRBD1 (5 bases). CDR3 length equals 13 residues. Germline V gene data show CDR1 as LNHDA and CDR2 as SQIVND (reference sequence). The V and J ends lost 6 bases and 0 bases respectively, with 8 bases between them.

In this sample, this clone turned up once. This CDR3 is CASSPTGESYGYTF. The DNA for the CDR3 is TGTGCCAGCAGCCCAACAGGAGAATCCTATGGCTACACCTTC. The chain joins TRBV7-2 to TRBJ1-2; possible D gene TRBD1, 5 bases. V was shortened by 5 bases and J by 4 bases, with 14 bases between the two germline ends. Germline V gene data show CDR1 as SGHTA and CDR2 as FQGNSA. This CDR3 has 14 residues.

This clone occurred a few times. The CDR3 sequence: CASSSGTSGMYETQYF. For the CDR3, the DNA is TGTGCCAGCAGCTCCGGGACTAGCGGGATGTATGAGACCCAGTACTTC. J is TRBJ2-5 and V is TRBV5-4, with 13 bases aligning to TRBD2. V shed 3 bases and J 5 bases; nucleotides not matched to a gene: 7. This CDR3 is 16 amino acids long. CDR1 SGHNT and CDR2 YYREEE come from the germline V gene (reference sequence).

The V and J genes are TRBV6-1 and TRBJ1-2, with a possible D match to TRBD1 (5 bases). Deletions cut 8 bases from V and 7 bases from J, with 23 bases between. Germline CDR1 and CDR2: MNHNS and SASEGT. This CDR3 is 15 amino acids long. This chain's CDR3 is CASARGPGSVAGYTF. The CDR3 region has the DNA TGTGCCAGCGCAAGGGGTCCAGGGTCGGTGGCTGGCTACACCTTC.

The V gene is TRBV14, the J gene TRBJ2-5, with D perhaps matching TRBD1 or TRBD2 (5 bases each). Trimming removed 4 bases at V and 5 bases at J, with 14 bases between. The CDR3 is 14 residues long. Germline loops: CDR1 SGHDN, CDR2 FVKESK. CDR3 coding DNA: TGTGCCAGCAGCCGAGAAAGGGGACGCGAGACCCAGTACTTC. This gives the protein CASSRERGRETQYF.

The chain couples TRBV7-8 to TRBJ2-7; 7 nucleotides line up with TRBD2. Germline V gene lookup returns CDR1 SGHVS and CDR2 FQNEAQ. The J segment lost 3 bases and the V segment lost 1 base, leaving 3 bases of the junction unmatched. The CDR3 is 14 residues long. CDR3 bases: TGTGCCAGCAGCTTAGGACTAGCATTCTACGAGCAGTACTTC. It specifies CASSLGLAFYEQYF.

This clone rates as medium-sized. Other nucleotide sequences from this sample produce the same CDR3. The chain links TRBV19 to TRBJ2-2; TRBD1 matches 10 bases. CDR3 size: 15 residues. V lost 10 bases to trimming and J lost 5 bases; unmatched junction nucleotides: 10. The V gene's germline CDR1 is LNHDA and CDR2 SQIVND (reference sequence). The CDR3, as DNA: TGTGCCACCTCCACCGGGACAGGGGATACCGGGGAGCTGTTTTTT. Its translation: CATSTGTGDTGELFF.